This T cell receptor (beta chain) was sequenced during a study of B cell selection in AIRE deficiency. General study points: Of some 3,900 shared Treg TCRbeta sequences, 25% to 35% were healthy-donor-only and about 9.6% patient-only. Roughly 28% of healthy-donor shared Treg TCRbeta sequences appeared in patient Tconv cells. Shared Treg sequences were biased toward short CDR3s with few non-templated nucleotide insertions.

CDR3 length: 15 amino acids. From germline, CDR1 is SGHVS and CDR2 FQNEAQ. The V end lost 4 bases, the J end lost 1 base, and 11 bases lay between the germline ends. The protocol was immunoSEQ multiplex PCR, while the TCRdb copy is restricted to in-frame clones and leaves out a portion. The sample has some 20,000 clones, 97% seen once. Remarks on this clone: The target antigen is unknown. Different DNA sequences within this sample yield the same CDR3.

CD4+CD127+ cells were sorted as the conventional CD4 T cells. The genes are TRBV7-8 and TRBJ1-5; no clear D. Sequenced input: conventional CD4+ T cells sorted from PBMCs. The receptor comes from a human donor with AIRE deficiency. CDR3 sequence: CASSSGALSNQPQHF. The CDR3 DNA is TGTGCCAGCAGCTCCGGAGCACTGAGCAATCAGCCCCAGCATTTT.